Listed here are 14 T cell receptor beta chains from one sample, sequenced in a study of T cell repertoires in cytomegalovirus infection. No cognate antigen is known for these TCRs. TCRdb passed the reads through MiXCR, listing each CDR3 protein once. The sample contains about 900,000 distinct CDR3 sequences, roughly 31% of which appear only once. The sequences come from cultured CD8+ T cells from PBMCs, collected from culture after CMV antigen stimulation. All receptors derive from a human donor in good health (CMV status not recorded). Some clones in this sample may be carry-over from other donors' samples.

This clonotype came up a few times. J is TRBJ2-6 and V is TRBV9; no definite D call. This CDR3 is 16 amino acids long. V lost 0 bases and J 0 bases, leaving 7 bases between the germline ends. Germline-derived CDR1 and CDR2 are SGDLS and YYNGEE. The CDR3 DNA follows: TGTGCCAGCAGCGTAGGATATAGCTCTGGGGCCAACGTCCTGACTTTC. This translates into CASSVGYSSGANVLTF.

There are a few counts of this clonotype. The chain is built from TRBV7-9 and TRBJ2-3, with a weak D call TRBD1 (6 bases). CDR3 size: 16 residues. Germline loops: CDR1 SEHNR, CDR2 FQNEAQ (reference sequence). The V gene lost 4 bases and the J gene lost 1 base, with 15 bases spanning the gap. The CDR3 sequence: CASSSTQGEGTDTQYF. The DNA of the CDR3 is TGTGCCAGCAGCTCAACACAGGGTGAGGGCACAGATACGCAGTATTTT.

The chain links TRBV7-9 to TRBJ1-2; no firm D call. The CDR3 covers 15 residues. Trimming stripped 4 bases from V and 4 bases from J, with 16 bases between. CDR1 is SEHNR, CDR2 FQNEAQ, per germline (reference sequence). The CDR3 reads CASSSKSGVFYGYTF. CDR3 coding DNA: TGTGCCAGCAGCTCGAAGTCAGGAGTCTTCTATGGCTACACCTTC.

In regard to this clonotype: This could be a read error, since a much larger clone is one nucleotide away. The chain employs TRBV7-6 and TRBJ2-5; 9 positions agree with TRBD1. CDR1 and CDR2 (germline): SGHVS, FNYEAQ. The trim removed 5 bases at V and 5 bases at J, leaving 6 bases unmatched. This CDR3 is 14 amino acids long. CDR3 amino acids: CASSPTGGDETQYF. The CDR3 nucleotides read TGTGCCAGCAGCCCTACAGGGGGCGACGAGACCCAGTACTTC.

This clonotype was observed at least ten times. The CDR3 is CASSLDLQGDGTEAFF. In DNA form, the CDR3 reads TGTGCCAGCAGCTTAGATCTACAGGGCGACGGCACTGAAGCTTTCTTT. V gene TRBV7-8 combines with J gene TRBJ1-1, with a weak D call TRBD1 (6 bases). This CDR3 spans 16 amino acids. The germline V and J ends were trimmed by 1 base and 4 bases, with 16 bases remaining between them. CDR1 is SGHVS, CDR2 FQNEAQ, per germline.

This clonotype turned up a few times. V is TRBV5-5 and J is TRBJ1-1; D is ambiguous. Germline loops: CDR1 SGHKS, CDR2 YYEKEE (reference sequence). The V and J ends lost 1 base and 1 base respectively, with 11 bases between them. The CDR3 consists of 15 residues. The CDR3 sequence: CASSLINRENTEAFF. The CDR3 DNA is TGTGCCAGCAGCTTGATCAATAGGGAGAACACTGAAGCTTTCTTT. Looking up the rest from reference TRBV5-5 and TRBJ1-1 gives the full variable domain: DAGVTQSPTHLIKTRGQQVTLRCSPISGHKSVSWYQQVLGQGPQFIFQYYEKEERGRGNFPDRFSARQFPNYSSELNVNALLLGDSALYLCASSLINRENTEAFFGQGTRLTVV.

The J gene is TRBJ2-7, the V gene TRBV27, with D possibly being TRBD1 (6 bases). Germline V lookup: CDR1 MNHEY, CDR2 SMNVEV (reference sequence). V was pared by 8 bases and J by 7 bases, with 18 bases between. The CDR3 runs to 13 residues. The CDR3 sequence: CASLKTGSREQYF. CDR3 coding DNA: TGTGCCAGCCTCAAGACAGGCTCGAGGGAGCAGTACTTC.

This clonotype has ten or more counts. V gene TRBV7-6 combines with J gene TRBJ2-1; 12 positions agree with TRBD2. Germline V CDR1 and CDR2: SGHVS, FNYEAQ. The CDR3 extends over 17 amino acids. The trim removed 5 bases at V and 0 bases at J, leaving 5 bases unmatched. The CDR3, as DNA: TGTGCCAGCAGCACTAGCGGGGGGCGAAGCTCCTACAATGAGCAGTTCTTC. This translates into CASSTSGGRSSYNEQFF.

This clonotype was observed many times. The chain is built from TRBV12-3 or TRBV12-4 and TRBJ2-7, with D unresolved. Trimming shortened V by 3 bases and J by 7 bases, and 13 bases separated the two germline ends. This CDR3 comprises 13 residues. The CDR3 loop is CASSFVGLQEQYV. The CDR3 nucleotides are TGTGCCAGCAGTTTTGTAGGTCTCCAAGAGCAGTACGTC.

The chain uses TRBV27 and TRBJ1-4; D may be TRBD1 (6 bases). The V end was cut by 1 base, the J end by 8 bases, with 17 bases between. This CDR3 has 16 amino acids. Germline assignment: CDR1 MNHEY and CDR2 SMNVEV (reference sequence). The DNA for the CDR3 is TGTGCCAGCAGTTTATATACGGGGGGCGCCGGAGAAAAACTGTTTTTT. Its translation: CASSLYTGGAGEKLFF.

This clonotype was found a few times. The CDR3 coding sequence is TGTGCCAGCAGCGTAGGTCGATCCTCTGGGGCCAACGTCCTGACTTTC. Its protein is CASSVGRSSGANVLTF. The chain has TRBV9 and TRBJ2-6; D is unclear. CDR3 size: 16 residues. Deletions cut 0 bases from V and 0 bases from J, with 7 bases between. Germline V gene sequence: CDR1 SGDLS, CDR2 YYNGEE.

This clonotype was seen only a few times. The chain recombines TRBV6-2 or TRBV6-3 with TRBJ1-6; D is uncertain. Germline V gene data show CDR1 as MNHEY and CDR2 as SVGEGT. The CDR3 sequence is 15 residues long. The V and J ends lost 5 bases and 7 bases respectively, with 15 bases between them. The CDR3 region is CASSPTGGGNSPLHF. CDR3 nucleotides: TGTGCCAGCAGTCCAACGGGCGGAGGGAATTCACCCCTCCACTTT.

This clonotype was counted only a few times. The chain employs TRBV6-1 and TRBJ1-2; no definite D call. V shed 3 bases and J shed 3 bases, with 11 bases lying between them. This CDR3 is built from 14 residues. In germline, CDR1 is MNHNS, CDR2 SASEGT. The CDR3 nucleotides read TGTGCCAGCAGTGATGATACGGGTGACTATGGCTACACCTTC. This codes for CASSDDTGDYGYTF.

The chain links TRBV12-3 or TRBV12-4 to TRBJ2-5, with TRBD2 matching over 10 bases. J gave up 2 bases and V 7 bases, and 7 bases lay outside the gene matches. The CDR3 sequence is 15 residues long. CDR3 residues: CASNPSGSIQETQYF. CDR3 in DNA: TGTGCCAGCAACCCTAGCGGGAGCATTCAAGAGACCCAGTACTTC.